The clone carrying this T cell receptor beta chain was seen only a few times. The repertoire was sequenced with immunoSEQ multiplex PCR; TCRdb's copy has only in-frame clones and lacks some. The sample includes roughly 25,000 clones, around 84% of them seen just once. This CDR3 region has 11 residues. Between the trimmed V and J ends, which lost 5 bases and 5 bases, there was a span of 6 bases. The germline gives CDR1 LNHDA, CDR2 SQIVND (reference sequence). This entry belongs to a study of ipilimumab plus nivolumab after autologous stem cell transplantation. The chain employs TRBV19 and TRBJ1-1; D call uncertain. The sequence derives from a male donor with diffuse large B-cell lymphoma. Sequencing used PBMCs, obtained in a trial of ipilimumab plus nivolumab as post-transplant consolidation. This CDR3 is CASSGLTEAFF. The CDR3 DNA reads as TGTGCCAGTAGTGGTTTGACTGAAGCTTTCTTT. Drawing the rest from reference TRBV19 and TRBJ1-1, the complete variable domain is DGGITQSPKYLFRKEGQNVTLSCEQNLNHDAMYWYRQDPGQGLRLIYYSQIVNDFQKGDIAEGYSVSREKKESFPLTVTSAQKNPTAFYLCASSGLTEAFFGQGTRLTVV.